Shown below are 11 T cell receptor beta chains from a single sample sequenced in a study of blood T cell repertoires in COVID-19. The repertoire was sequenced with immunoSEQ multiplex PCR; TCRdb's copy has only in-frame clones and lacks some. The sample carries 72,000 or so clones, around nine tenths recorded once. Sequencing input: peripheral blood. These receptors originate from a woman aged 60-75 years with acute or convalescent COVID-19.

The chain has TRBV20-1 and TRBJ2-4; 8 bases match TRBD2. The V segment lost 3 bases and the J segment 9 bases; nucleotides outside the gene matches: 13. Germline V lookup: CDR1 DFQATT, CDR2 SNEGSKA (reference sequence). This CDR3 region has 15 residues. This chain's CDR3 is CSASPSSGGAGIQYF. In DNA form, the CDR3 reads TGCAGTGCTAGTCCGAGTTCCGGGGGGGCTGGCATTCAGTACTTC.

The rearrangement uses TRBV11-2 and TRBJ2-2, with TRBD1 as a possible D gene (5 bases). CDR1 is SGHAT and CDR2 is FQNNGV in the germline V gene. V was pared by 1 base and J by 4 bases, with 13 bases between. The CDR3 extends over 16 amino acids. The CDR3 DNA reads TGTGCCAGCAGCTTAGGAACAGGCCCGACCACCGGGGAGCTGTTTTTT. Residues: CASSLGTGPTTGELFF. Complete variable domain (other parts from reference TRBV11-2 and TRBJ2-2): EAGVAQSPRYKIIEKRQSVAFWCNPISGHATLYWYQQILGQGPKLLIQFQNNGVVDDSQLPKDRFSAERLKGVDSTLKIQPAKLEDSAVYLCASSLGTGPTTGELFFGEGSRLTVL.

The V and J genes are TRBV10-3 and TRBJ1-5; 8 bases agree with TRBD1. The CDR3 spans 13 residues. V lost 6 bases to trimming and J lost 5 bases; unmatched junction nucleotides: 3. Germline V gene sequence: CDR1 ENHRY, CDR2 SYGVKD. The CDR3 protein is CAIRDRVDQPQHF. CDR3 DNA sequence: TGTGCCATCAGGGACAGGGTTGATCAGCCCCAGCATTTT.

The rearrangement links TRBV7-3 to TRBJ2-5; 8 bases are a match to TRBD2. Germline-derived CDR1 and CDR2 are SGHTA and FQGTGA. The CDR3 is 13 amino acids. Trimming at V came to 6 bases and at J to 2 bases, leaving 2 bases not matched to a gene. CDR3 protein: CASSPSGQETQYF. CDR3 coding DNA: TGTGCCAGCAGTCCTAGCGGGCAAGAGACCCAGTACTTC.

The rearrangement links TRBV28 to TRBJ1-5; tentative D call: TRBD1 (5 bases). Trimming removed 3 bases at V and 0 bases at J, with 9 bases between. CDR3 length: 15 residues. The germline V gene has CDR1 MDHEN and CDR2 SYDVKM. CDR3 DNA: TGTGCCAGCAGTTTCTGGACAAATAGCAATCAGCCCCAGCATTTT. Translating gives CASSFWTNSNQPQHF.

The V gene is TRBV2, the J gene TRBJ2-5; D remains ambiguous. Deletions cut 6 bases from V and 0 bases from J, with 5 bases between. The germline V gene encodes CDR1 SNHLY and CDR2 FYNNEI. This CDR3 is 12 amino acids long. CDR3 sequence: CASSVYQETQYF. Written as DNA, the CDR3 is TGTGCCAGCAGCGTGTACCAAGAGACCCAGTACTTC.

The chain carries TRBV11-2 and TRBJ2-5, with D uncertain. This CDR3 is built from 11 residues. V was pared by 3 bases and J by 5 bases, with 4 bases between. Germline values: CDR1 SGHAT, CDR2 FQNNGV. CDR3 nucleotide sequence: TGTGCCAGCAGCTTGAGGGAGACCCAGTACTTC. Protein sequence: CASSLRETQYF.

The chain joins TRBV5-1 to TRBJ2-1, with TRBD2 identical over 10 bases. The CDR3 consists of 15 residues. The J segment lost 7 bases and the V segment lost 7 bases, leaving 11 bases of the junction unmatched. Germline V gene data show CDR1 as SGHRS and CDR2 as YFSETQ. The CDR3 DNA sequence: TGCGCCAGCGGGGTTGTAGCGGGGGGCCGAAATGAGCAGTTCTTC. Translated, it gives CASGVVAGGRNEQFF.

The rearrangement links TRBV5-5 to TRBJ1-1; TRBD1 matches at 10 bases. This CDR3 has 15 amino acids. With 4 bases clipped from V and 1 base from J, the junction kept 4 bases outside the gene matches. Germline V gene data show CDR1 as SGHKS and CDR2 as YYEKEE (reference sequence). The CDR3 sequence: CASSLRTGGNTEAFF. CDR3 nucleotides: TGTGCCAGCAGCCTCCGGACAGGGGGGAACACTGAAGCTTTCTTT.

The V gene is TRBV21-1, the J gene TRBJ1-3; TRBD1, as called in the table, went unchecked against the DNA. TRBV21-1 corresponds to a pseudogene. This CDR3 comprises 18 residues. CDR3 in DNA: TGTGCCAGCAGCGCTTGGATTAGGTCAGGGATGTGGGGAAACACCATATATTTT. This encodes CASSAWIRSGMWGNTIYF.

The gene calls are TRBV29-1 and TRBJ1-2; 9 positions match TRBD1. V lost 5 bases and J lost 8; bases outside the gene matches: 15. Germline V CDR1 and CDR2: SQVTM, ANQGSEA. This CDR3 is 15 amino acids long. Here the CDR3 DNA reads TGCAGCGTTCCAAGATCCGGGACAGGGAACTCGGGCTACACCTTC. Its protein product is CSVPRSGTGNSGYTF.